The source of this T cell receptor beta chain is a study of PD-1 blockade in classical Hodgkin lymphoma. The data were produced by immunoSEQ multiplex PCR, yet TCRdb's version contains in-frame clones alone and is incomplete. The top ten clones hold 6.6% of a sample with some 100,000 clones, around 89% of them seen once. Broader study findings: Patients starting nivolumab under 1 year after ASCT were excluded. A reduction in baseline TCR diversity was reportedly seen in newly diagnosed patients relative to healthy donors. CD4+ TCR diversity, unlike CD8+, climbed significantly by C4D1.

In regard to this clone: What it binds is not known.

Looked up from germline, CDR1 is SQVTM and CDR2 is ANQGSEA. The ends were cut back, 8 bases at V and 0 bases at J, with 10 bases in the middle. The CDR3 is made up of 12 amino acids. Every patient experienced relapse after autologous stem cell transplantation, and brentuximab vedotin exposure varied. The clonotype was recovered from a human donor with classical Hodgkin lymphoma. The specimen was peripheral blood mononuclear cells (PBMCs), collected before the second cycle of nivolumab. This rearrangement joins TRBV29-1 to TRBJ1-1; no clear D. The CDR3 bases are TGCAGCACGGACCCAGTGAACACTGAAGCTTTCTTT. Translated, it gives CSTDPVNTEAFF.